This passage covers 32 T cell receptor beta chains from one sample sequenced in a study of T cell responses to AZD1222 COVID-19 vaccine (dated by TCRdb to about 2021). The library relied on the immunoSEQ multiplex PCR assay. TCRdb retrieved this table from immuneACCESS and kept in-frame rearrangements only. Not all clones are present; in checked studies, unresolved V genes account for under half, and no reason is known for the remainder. The sample profile shows some 69,000 clones; over 75% of them were found once. Around 19% of the sample belongs to the ten largest clones. The time point label here, explained by the study, means: baseline before first vaccination. Sequencing was performed on peripheral blood, taken on day 0 of AZD1222 vaccination. The receptors stem from an adult in good health.

The rearrangement uses TRBV29-1 and TRBJ2-7; TRBD2 agrees at 8 bases. Per germline, CDR1 SQVTM and CDR2 ANQGSEA. The ends lost 6 bases at V and 4 bases at J; junction bases unmatched: 11. The CDR3 loop spans 14 amino acids. The DNA for the CDR3 is TGCAGCGTGGCCCCGGGACTAGAAGGTTACGAGCAGTACTTC. It is translated as CSVAPGLEGYEQYF.

J is TRBJ1-5 and V is TRBV5-1, with D perhaps TRBD1 (6 bases). V dropped 3 bases and J dropped 4 bases, with 17 bases sitting between them. CDR3 size: 16 residues. In germline, CDR1 is SGHRS, CDR2 YFSETQ. CDR3 DNA sequence: TGCGCCAGCAGCTCACAGCCAGGACAGCTGAATCAGCCCCAGCATTTT. This encodes CASSSQPGQLNQPQHF.

The genes are TRBV15 and TRBJ2-1; D remains unclear. This CDR3 has 14 residues. Germline assignment: CDR1 LNHNV and CDR2 YYDKDF (reference sequence). Trimming pared 1 base from V and 5 bases from J, leaving 9 bases between. Written as DNA, the CDR3 is TGTGCCACCAGCAGAGGTGGGCAGAACAATGAGCAGTTCTTC. It encodes CATSRGGQNNEQFF.

This chain connects TRBV5-1 to TRBJ1-1; 8 nucleotides line up with TRBD1. The CDR3 has 16 amino acids. Germline trimming cut 6 bases from V and 0 bases from J; bases unmatched to any gene: 10. Germline V gene sequence: CDR1 SGHRS, CDR2 YFSETQ. CDR3 bases: TGCGCCAGCAAGGTGACAGGGGAGGGAATGAACACTGAAGCTTTCTTT. Amino acid sequence: CASKVTGEGMNTEAFF.

The chain carries TRBV29-1 and TRBJ1-5; 8 nucleotides line up with TRBD1. Germline-derived CDR1 and CDR2 are SQVTM and ANQGSEA. CDR3 length equals 13 residues. The V segment lost 6 bases and the J segment 9 bases; nucleotides outside the gene matches: 10. The CDR3 protein is CSVANRGVGPQHF. The CDR3 region has the DNA TGCAGCGTGGCCAACAGGGGGGTGGGGCCCCAGCATTTT.

The J gene is TRBJ1-2, the V gene TRBV28; maybe TRBD1 (5 bases). Between the trimmed V and J ends, which lost 8 bases and 4 bases, there was a span of 8 bases. The germline gives CDR1 MDHEN, CDR2 SYDVKM. The CDR3 is made up of 11 amino acids. The CDR3 loop reads CASAQVYGYTF. The CDR3 DNA is TGTGCCAGCGCACAGGTCTATGGCTACACCTTC.

The chain employs TRBV18 and TRBJ1-5, with D unclear. Deletions cut 3 bases from V and 2 bases from J, with 8 bases between. The CDR3 is 14 residues long. CDR1 and CDR2 (germline): KGHSH, LQKENI. CDR3 region: CASSPGRGNQPQHF. In nucleotides, the CDR3 is TGTGCCAGCTCACCCGGTCGGGGCAATCAGCCCCAGCATTTT.

The V call is TRBV6-1, the J call TRBJ1-1; no clear D gene. Per germline, CDR1 MNHNS and CDR2 SASEGT. The CDR3 sequence is 13 residues long. The V end lost 0 bases, the J end lost 10 bases, and 12 bases lay between the germline ends. The CDR3 spells CASSEAVRAGAFF. The CDR3 DNA reads as TGTGCCAGCAGTGAAGCGGTAAGGGCAGGAGCTTTCTTT.

As regards this clone: Other DNA sequences in this specimen translate into the identical CDR3. The chain links TRBV3-1 (or the pseudogene TRBV3-2) to TRBJ1-3; the D is unclear. In germline, CDR1 is LGHDT, CDR2 YNNKEL (reference sequence). V lost 0 bases and J 1 base, leaving 4 bases between the germline ends. The CDR3 covers 14 residues. DNA of the CDR3: TGTGCCAGCAGCCAAGAGGGATCTGGAAACACCATATATTTT. Its protein is CASSQEGSGNTIYF.

The chain recombines TRBV4-2 with TRBJ2-1; D uncertain. The ends were cut back, 1 base at V and 3 bases at J, with 16 bases in the middle. This CDR3 has 17 residues. In germline, CDR1 is LGHNA, CDR2 YNFKEQ. CDR3 protein: CASSQGDVADNYNEQFF. DNA for the CDR3: TGTGCCAGCAGCCAAGGAGATGTAGCAGATAACTACAATGAGCAGTTCTTC.

The V and J genes are TRBV30 and TRBJ1-1; perhaps TRBD1 as D (5 bases). V was pared by 0 bases and J by 7 bases, with 9 bases between. Per germline, CDR1 GTSNPN and CDR2 SVGIG (reference sequence). This CDR3 has 12 residues. CDR3 in amino acids: CAWSVRGVEAFF. In nucleotides, the CDR3 is TGTGCCTGGAGTGTACGGGGGGTTGAAGCTTTCTTT. Full variable domain (outside the CDR3, taken from reference TRBV30 and TRBJ1-1): SQTIHQWPATLVQPVGSPLSLECTVEGTSNPNLYWYRQAAGRGLQLLFYSVGIGQISSEVPQNLSASRPQDRQFILSSKKLLLSDSGFYLCAWSVRGVEAFFGQGTRLTVV.

The chain combines TRBV2 with TRBJ1-5; D not certain. Per the germline V gene, CDR1 is SNHLY and CDR2 is FYNNEI. V was clipped by 6 bases and J by 0 bases, with 12 bases between them. This CDR3 is 15 amino acids long. CDR3 amino acids: CASSSWDYSNQPQHF. The CDR3 bases are TGTGCCAGCAGCTCGTGGGATTATAGCAATCAGCCCCAGCATTTT.

The chain is built from TRBV6-5 and TRBJ1-2; D gene uncertain. CDR1 is MNHEY, CDR2 SVGAGI, per germline. This CDR3 is built from 13 residues. Trimming shortened V by 1 base and J by 7 bases, and 10 bases separated the two germline ends. The CDR3 bases are TGTGCCAGCAGTTACTTTCAGCGCTCTGGCTACACCTTC. It encodes CASSYFQRSGYTF.

The rearrangement links TRBV27 to TRBJ1-4, with D hard to call. CDR3 length: 14 residues. Trimming stripped 5 bases from V and 1 base from J, with 8 bases between. Per germline, CDR1 MNHEY and CDR2 SMNVEV (reference sequence). DNA of the CDR3: TGTGCCAGCAGTCGTTCGCAAACTAATGAAAAACTGTTTTTT. It is translated as CASSRSQTNEKLFF.

The gene calls are TRBV14 and TRBJ1-2; D remains ambiguous. With 4 bases removed from V and 4 bases from J, the gap between germline ends came to 13 bases. Germline CDR1 is SGHDN and CDR2 is FVKESK. There are 14 residues in the CDR3. CDR3 sequence (DNA): TGTGCCAGCAGCCCCAGATGGGGTAGCTATGGCTACACCTTC. Its protein product is CASSPRWGSYGYTF.

CDR3 coding DNA: TGTGCCAGTCGCGTCGCCGAAGGACAGTCCGGCTACACCTTC. Translation gives CASRVAEGQSGYTF. This chain connects TRBV19 to TRBJ1-2; D possibly corresponds to TRBD1 (6 bases). Germline CDR1 LNHDA, CDR2 SQIVND (reference sequence). V gave up 8 bases and J gave up 8 bases, with 21 bases separating them. The CDR3 is made up of 14 amino acids. Complete variable domain (other parts from reference TRBV19 and TRBJ1-2): DGGITQSPKYLFRKEGQNVTLSCEQNLNHDAMYWYRQDPGQGLRLIYYSQIVNDFQKGDIAEGYSVSREKKESFPLTVTSAQKNPTAFYLCASRVAEGQSGYTFGSGTRLTVV.

The chain is built from TRBV3-1 (or the pseudogene TRBV3-2) and TRBJ1-1; no clear D gene. CDR1 LGHDT and CDR2 YNNKEL come from the germline V gene (reference sequence). V was clipped by 4 bases and J by 8 bases, with 14 bases between them. This CDR3 contains 13 residues. This CDR3 is CASSPERTIEAFF. The CDR3 DNA is TGTGCCAGCAGCCCAGAGCGGACGATAGAAGCTTTCTTT.

The genes are TRBV12-5 and TRBJ1-5; 10 nucleotides agree with TRBD1. The germline V gene has CDR1 LGHNT and CDR2 FRNRAP. J was trimmed by 1 base and V by 7 bases; bases with no gene match: 4. The CDR3 runs 15 residues. The DNA of the CDR3 is TGTGCTAGTGCCGGGGACAGGGGAAGCAATCAGCCCCAGCATTTT. Its protein is CASAGDRGSNQPQHF.

The gene calls are TRBV12-3 or TRBV12-4 and TRBJ1-1; D is uncertain. The CDR3 has 13 amino acids. Deletions cut 4 bases from V and 3 bases from J, with 9 bases between. DNA for the CDR3: TGTGCCAGCAGTTCTACGTTCTACACTGAAGCTTTCTTT. This codes for CASSSTFYTEAFF.

The chain employs TRBV28 and TRBJ1-1, with D hard to call. V was trimmed by 3 bases and J by 1 base, leaving 6 bases between them. The CDR3 has 13 residues. In germline, CDR1 is MDHEN, CDR2 SYDVKM. The DNA for the CDR3 is TGTGCCAGCAGTTTTTCTAGGAACACTGAAGCTTTCTTT. Protein product: CASSFSRNTEAFF.

The chain recombines TRBV30 with TRBJ1-6; no firm D call. The CDR3 consists of 16 residues. The V and J ends lost 1 base and 0 bases respectively, with 10 bases between them. Looked up from germline, CDR1 is GTSNPN and CDR2 is SVGIG (reference sequence). CDR3: CAWSGGGRSYNSPLHF. CDR3 nucleotide sequence: TGTGCCTGGAGTGGGGGAGGACGCTCCTATAATTCACCCCTCCACTTT. The full variable domain, with the rest looked up from reference TRBV30 and TRBJ1-6, is SQTIHQWPATLVQPVGSPLSLECTVEGTSNPNLYWYRQAAGRGLQLLFYSVGIGQISSEVPQNLSASRPQDRQFILSSKKLLLSDSGFYLCAWSGGGRSYNSPLHFGNGTRLTVT.

There are a few counts of this clone. The chain uses TRBV27 and TRBJ2-2; 10 nucleotides align to TRBD2. Germline CDR1 MNHEY, CDR2 SMNVEV (reference sequence). This CDR3 has 15 amino acids. V was clipped by 5 bases and J by 4 bases; unmatched bases: 4. This chain's CDR3 is CASSQRGGGTGELFF. CDR3 coding DNA: TGTGCCAGCAGTCAGCGGGGGGGCGGCACCGGGGAGCTGTTTTTT.

This clone is a singleton in its sample. This rearrangement joins TRBV7-8 to TRBJ2-3, with D uncertain. Trimming left V 5 bases short and J 6 bases short, with 9 bases between. The CDR3 sequence is 12 residues long. CDR1 is SGHVS, CDR2 FQNEAQ, per germline. The DNA of the CDR3 is TGTGCCAGCAGCCATGGAACCGATACGCAGTATTTT. The encoded protein is CASSHGTDTQYF. Filled out from reference TRBV7-8 and TRBJ2-3, the complete variable domain reads GAGVSQSPRYKVAKRGQDVALRCDPISGHVSLFWYQQALGQGPEFLTYFQNEAQLDKSGLPSDRFFAERPEGSVSTLKIQRTQQEDSAVYLCASSHGTDTQYFGPGTRLTVL.

The chain couples TRBV5-1 to TRBJ1-6; D gene ambiguous. The CDR3 is made up of 16 amino acids. Trimming cost V 3 bases and J 9 bases, with 19 bases left between them. Germline V gives CDR1 SGHRS, CDR2 YFSETQ. The CDR3 DNA sequence: TGCGCCAGCAGCTCGGAACGGGCCTCGCGAGGTTCACCCCTCCACTTT. This codes for CASSSERASRGSPLHF.

The rearrangement uses TRBV5-6 and TRBJ1-1, with D possibly matching TRBD1 (6 bases). The CDR3 extends over 15 amino acids. Germline values: CDR1 SGHDT, CDR2 YYEEEE. V dropped 5 bases and J dropped 4 bases, with 18 bases sitting between them. CDR3 nucleotide sequence: TGTGCCAGCAGACCACCCGGGGGCTCGGTCACTGAAGCTTTCTTT. The encoded protein is CASRPPGGSVTEAFF.

The genes are TRBV6-5 and TRBJ1-2; TRBD1 agrees at 9 bases. With 8 bases clipped from V and 6 bases from J, the junction kept 7 bases outside the gene matches. This CDR3 is 13 amino acids long. In germline, CDR1 is MNHEY, CDR2 SVGAGI. The CDR3 loop is CASGDRVINGYTF. DNA of the CDR3: TGTGCCAGCGGGGACAGGGTCATAAATGGCTACACCTTC.

This chain uses TRBV27 with TRBJ2-4; D call uncertain. The length of the CDR3 is 14 residues. Trimming stripped 6 bases from V and 0 bases from J, with 9 bases between. The germline V gene encodes CDR1 MNHEY and CDR2 SMNVEV (reference sequence). CDR3 bases: TGTGCCAGCAGCCCAACTGCAGCCAAAAACATTCAGTACTTC. This translates into CASSPTAAKNIQYF.

CDR3 sequence reads: CATSRVGQGQGESAFF. As DNA, the CDR3 is TGTGCCACCAGCAGAGTCGGACAAGGGCAGGGGGAGTCGGCTTTCTTT. The rearrangement joins TRBV15 to TRBJ1-1; 7 bases match TRBD1. J was trimmed by 11 bases and V by 1 base; bases with no gene match: 16. CDR3 length: 16 residues. Germline V CDR1 and CDR2: LNHNV, YYDKDF (reference sequence).

The V gene is TRBV28, the J gene TRBJ1-5, with unresolved D. This CDR3 has 15 residues. V was clipped by 8 bases and J by 4 bases, with 18 bases between them. Per the germline V gene, CDR1 is MDHEN and CDR2 is SYDVKM. The chain's CDR3 is CASLTSLGLNQPQHF. The CDR3 DNA sequence: TGTGCCAGCCTTACCAGCCTAGGCCTGAATCAGCCCCAGCATTTT.

V is TRBV19 and J is TRBJ1-1; 8 positions match TRBD1. Germline V gene lookup returns CDR1 LNHDA and CDR2 SQIVND (reference sequence). The V and J ends lost 4 bases and 1 base, in that order; junction bases with no gene match: 2. CDR3 length: 14 residues. The CDR3 DNA reads TGTGCCAGTAGTAAACAGGGGGGGAACACTGAAGCTTTCTTT. Residues: CASSKQGGNTEAFF.

The chain recombines TRBV7-9 with TRBJ1-2; TRBD1 aligns across 7 bases. This CDR3 region has 13 residues. Losses at the gene ends were 7 bases for V and 11 bases for J; bases not matched to a gene: 13. CDR1 SEHNR and CDR2 FQNEAQ come from the germline V gene (reference sequence). CDR3 nucleotides: TGTGCCAGCACCACCGAGACAGGGACAGCGTACACCTTC. Translating gives CASTTETGTAYTF. Full variable domain (outside the CDR3, taken from reference TRBV7-9 and TRBJ1-2): DTGVSQNPRHKITKRGQNVTFRCDPISEHNRLYWYRQTLGQGPEFLTYFQNEAQLEKSRLLSDRFSAERPKGSFSTLEIQRTEQGDSAMYLCASTTETGTAYTFGSGTRLTVV.

The chain combines TRBV5-5 with TRBJ1-1; D uncertain. The CDR3 totals 15 residues. Looked up from germline, CDR1 is SGHKS and CDR2 is YYEKEE (reference sequence). Trimming stripped 1 base from V and 0 bases from J, with 10 bases between. The CDR3 protein is CASSLFPGLNTEAFF. The CDR3 DNA is TGTGCCAGCAGCTTGTTTCCGGGGTTGAACACTGAAGCTTTCTTT.